Listed here is a single T cell receptor (beta chain). This specimen belongs to a study of blood T cell repertoires in COVID-19. Using immunoSEQ multiplex PCR, the repertoire was profiled, and TCRdb retains in-frame clones only, with some absent. Among 310,000 or so clones listed, over 70% were seen once. CDR1 KGHSH and CDR2 LQKENI come from the germline V gene. The V gene lost 3 bases and the J gene lost 1 base, with 15 bases spanning the gap. This CDR3 has 16 amino acids. The receptor was derived from a woman aged 45-60 years with acute or convalescent COVID-19. The chain joins TRBV18 to TRBJ2-5; a weak D match, TRBD2 (6 bases). Input material: peripheral blood. In DNA form, the CDR3 reads TGTGCCAGCTCACCCTACCGGGGGACGGCCCAAGAGACCCAGTACTTC. This encodes CASSPYRGTAQETQYF. The full variable domain, with the rest looked up from reference TRBV18 and TRBJ2-5, is NAGVMQNPRHLVRRRGQEARLRCSPMKGHSHVYWYRQLPEEGLKFMVYLQKENIIDESGMPKERFSAEFPKEGPSILRIQQVVRGDSAAYFCASSPYRGTAQETQYFGPGTRLLVL.